The source of this TCR beta chain is a study of cytomegalovirus exposure and HLA in healthy donors. A note on this clone: What it binds is not known.

Trimming shortened V by 4 bases and J by 5 bases, and 11 bases separated the two germline ends. The CDR3 length is 13 residues. Germline assignment: CDR1 MNHEY and CDR2 SVGAGI. Vbeta (60) and Jbeta (13) primers were used in the PCR. Sequencing used immunoSEQ multiplex PCR; TCRdb keeps in-frame clones, though not all of them. Found here are approximately 200,000 clones, about four fifths of them singletons; the top ten hold approximately 1.5%. Study-wide results and caveats: According to an earlier analysis, most TCR beta V segments yielded productive rearrangements about 87% or about 30% of the time. As was reported, the HLA-A and HLA-B alleles of most subjects were accurately predicted from TCR beta sequences. The availability of immune exposure information extended only to CMV serostatus.

The rearrangement links TRBV6-5 to TRBJ2-5; D remains unclear. The sequence came from a girl aged 10 to 17 in good health and CMV-seropositive. Input material: PBMCs. CDR3 region: CASSFLGHETQYF. CDR3 nucleotide sequence: TGTGCCAGCAGTTTTCTAGGTCACGAGACCCAGTACTTC.